This T cell receptor (beta chain) was sequenced for a study of response to subunit inactivated influenza vaccine. Germline V lookup: CDR1 SGHDT, CDR2 YYEEEE. The CDR3 totals 17 residues. Trimming stripped 3 bases from V and 2 bases from J, with 18 bases between. A single record per CDR3 protein comes from TCRdb applying MiXCR to the RT-PCR reads. The sample lists roughly 520,000 distinct CDR3 sequences, around 25% seen once, with over 1.5% in the top ten. Material: CD4+ T cells sorted from PBMCs, obtained 5 to 6 days after vaccination. The chain has TRBV5-6 and TRBJ2-1, with D possibly matching TRBD2 (7 bases). The sequence derives from a man in his fifties who received an inactivated influenza vaccine. The CDR3: CASSSFVGGLAYNEQFF. The CDR3 DNA reads as TGTGCCAGCAGCTCCTTTGTCGGGGGGCTTGCCTACAATGAGCAGTTCTTC.